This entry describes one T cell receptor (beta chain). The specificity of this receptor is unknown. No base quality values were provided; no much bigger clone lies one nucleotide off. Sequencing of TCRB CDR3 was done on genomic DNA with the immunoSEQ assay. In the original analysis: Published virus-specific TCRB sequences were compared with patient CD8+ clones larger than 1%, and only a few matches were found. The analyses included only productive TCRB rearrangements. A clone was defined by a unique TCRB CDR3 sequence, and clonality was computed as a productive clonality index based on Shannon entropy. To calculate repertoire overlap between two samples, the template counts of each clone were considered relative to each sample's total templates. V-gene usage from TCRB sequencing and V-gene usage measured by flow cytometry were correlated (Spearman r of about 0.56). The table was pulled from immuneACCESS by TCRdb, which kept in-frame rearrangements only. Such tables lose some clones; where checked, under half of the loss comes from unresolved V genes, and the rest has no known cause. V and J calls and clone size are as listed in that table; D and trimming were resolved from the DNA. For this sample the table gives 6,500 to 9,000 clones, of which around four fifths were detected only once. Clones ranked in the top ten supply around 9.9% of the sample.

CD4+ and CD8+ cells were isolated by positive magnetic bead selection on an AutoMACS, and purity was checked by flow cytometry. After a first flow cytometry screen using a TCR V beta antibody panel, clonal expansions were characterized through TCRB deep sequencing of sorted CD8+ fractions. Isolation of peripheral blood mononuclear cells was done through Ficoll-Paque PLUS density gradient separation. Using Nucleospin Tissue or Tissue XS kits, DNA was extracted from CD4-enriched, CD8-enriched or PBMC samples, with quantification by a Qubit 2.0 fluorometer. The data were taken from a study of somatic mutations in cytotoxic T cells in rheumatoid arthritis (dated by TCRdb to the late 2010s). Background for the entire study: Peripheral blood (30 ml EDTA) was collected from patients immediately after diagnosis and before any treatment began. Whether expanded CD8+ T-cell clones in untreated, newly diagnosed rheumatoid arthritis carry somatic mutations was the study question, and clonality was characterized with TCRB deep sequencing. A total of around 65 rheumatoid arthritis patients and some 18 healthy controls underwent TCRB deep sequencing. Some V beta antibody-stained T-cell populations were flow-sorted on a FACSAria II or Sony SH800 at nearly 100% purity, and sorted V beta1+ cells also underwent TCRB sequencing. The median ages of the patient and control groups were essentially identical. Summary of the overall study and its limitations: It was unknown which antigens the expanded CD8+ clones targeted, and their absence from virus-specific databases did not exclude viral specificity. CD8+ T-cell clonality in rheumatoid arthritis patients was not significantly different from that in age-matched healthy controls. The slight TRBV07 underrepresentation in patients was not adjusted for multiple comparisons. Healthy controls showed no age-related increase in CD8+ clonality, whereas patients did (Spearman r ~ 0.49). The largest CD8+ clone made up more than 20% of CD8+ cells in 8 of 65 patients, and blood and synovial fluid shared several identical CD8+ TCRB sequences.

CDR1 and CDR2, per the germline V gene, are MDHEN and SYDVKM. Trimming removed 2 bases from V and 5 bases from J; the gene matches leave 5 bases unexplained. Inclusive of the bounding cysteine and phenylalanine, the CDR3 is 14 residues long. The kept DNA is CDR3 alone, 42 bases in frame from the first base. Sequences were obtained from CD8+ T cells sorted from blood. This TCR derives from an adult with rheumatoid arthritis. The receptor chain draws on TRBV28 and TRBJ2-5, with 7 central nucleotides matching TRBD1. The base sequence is TGTGCCAGCAGTTTAAGACAGGGTAGGGAGACCCAGTACTTC. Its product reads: CASSLRQGRETQYF.